The 20 T cell receptor beta chains reported below all come from one sample, sequenced in a study of OX40 agonist ivuxolimab in advanced cancers. Profiling relied on immunoSEQ multiplex PCR, and the TCRdb table lists in-frame clones only, not all of them. This table has approximately 12,000 clones, about 87% appearing once. This specimen was CD4+ or CD8+ T cells sorted from blood, taken in a trial of the OX40 agonist ivuxolimab. The receptors come from an adult with an advanced solid tumor such as melanoma, head and neck, liver or kidney cancer.

V and J are TRBV9 and TRBJ1-4; D is undetermined. Germline CDR1 reads SGDLS; CDR2 reads YYNGEE. There are 14 residues in the CDR3. The V end was cut by 3 bases, the J end by 5 bases, with 11 bases between. CDR3 nucleotide sequence: TGTGCCAGCAGCGCTGGGAGGAGGAATGAAAAACTGTTTTTT. Translating it yields CASSAGRRNEKLFF.

The V and J genes are TRBV9 and TRBJ2-1; the match to TRBD2 covers 11 bases. Germline CDR1 SGDLS, CDR2 YYNGEE. This CDR3 has 17 residues. The V gene end was trimmed by 1 base and the J gene end by 0 bases; junction bases not matched to a gene: 3. This CDR3 is CASSVSSGRSSYNEQFF. CDR3 sequence (DNA): TGTGCCAGCAGCGTATCTAGCGGGAGGTCCTCCTACAATGAGCAGTTCTTC. Full variable domain (missing parts from reference TRBV9 and TRBJ2-1): DSGVTQTPKHLITATGQRVTLRCSPRSGDLSVYWYQQSLDQGLQFLIQYYNGEERAKGNILERFSAQQFPDLHSELNLSSLELGDSALYFCASSVSSGRSSYNEQFFGPGTRLTVL.

This clone has only one observation. V gene TRBV7-6 combines with J gene TRBJ2-5, with TRBD2 matching 7 bases. Germline CDR1 and CDR2: SGHVS and FNYEAQ. The length of the CDR3 is 16 residues. J lost 0 bases, V lost 0 bases, and 4 bases had no gene match. The CDR3 reads CASSLAQSGNQETQYF. CDR3 sequence (DNA): TGTGCCAGCAGCTTAGCCCAAAGCGGGAACCAAGAGACCCAGTACTTC.

The genes are TRBV11-2 and TRBJ2-6; D not certain. The CDR3 length is 14 residues. CDR1 and CDR2 (germline): SGHAT, FQNNGV. V was pared by 5 bases and J by 0 bases, with 5 bases between. The CDR3 nucleotides are TGTGCCAGCAGCCTAGGCTCTGGGGCCAACGTCCTGACTTTC. Protein: CASSLGSGANVLTF.

This clone was recorded once. J is TRBJ2-5 and V is TRBV5-4; D possibly corresponds to TRBD1 (6 bases). With the DNA end fitting TRBJ2-7 better, the J assignment may be wrong. Germline V gene sequence: CDR1 SGHNT, CDR2 YYREEE (reference sequence). The CDR3 is made up of 15 amino acids. CDR3 amino acids: CASSQRQALYYEQYF. CDR3 bases: TGTGCCAGCAGCCAAAGACAGGCCCTTTACTACGAGCAGTACTTC.

This chain joins TRBV19 and TRBJ2-4; no clear D gene. Germline V gene data show CDR1 as LNHDA and CDR2 as SQIVND (reference sequence). V was shortened by 4 bases and J by 6 bases, with 13 bases between the two germline ends. This CDR3 has 14 amino acids. DNA for the CDR3: TGTGCCAGTAGTACGAAAAGAGATCTAAACATTCAGTACTTC. Translated: CASSTKRDLNIQYF.

The chain carries TRBV2 and TRBJ1-6; 10 bases are a match to TRBD1. V shed 3 bases and J 5 bases; nucleotides not matched to a gene: 10. The V gene's germline CDR1 is SNHLY and CDR2 FYNNEI. The CDR3 sequence is 18 residues long. The CDR3 loop is CASSDYRDRGRDNSPLHF. CDR3 DNA sequence: TGTGCCAGCAGTGACTACCGGGACAGGGGCCGAGATAATTCACCCCTCCACTTT.

The chain employs TRBV5-3 and TRBJ2-2; 11 positions agree with TRBD2. TRBV5-3 is an open reading frame, and its role is uncertain. The CDR3 loop spans 18 amino acids. The trim removed 0 bases at V and 7 bases at J, leaving 11 bases unmatched. CDR3 sequence: CARSLGLLAGERIGELFF. The CDR3 coding sequence is TGTGCCAGAAGCTTGGGCCTACTAGCGGGAGAACGGATCGGGGAGCTGTTTTTT.

The CDR3 sequence: CASRTGTGGNEQFF. The CDR3 DNA is TGTGCCAGTAGAACCGGGACAGGGGGTAATGAGCAGTTCTTC. The chain recombines TRBV19 with TRBJ2-1, with 11 nucleotides matching TRBD1. The CDR3 totals 14 residues. With 6 bases clipped from V and 7 bases from J, the junction kept 5 bases outside the gene matches. Germline V gives CDR1 LNHDA, CDR2 SQIVND (reference sequence).

This clone has just one count. The chain links TRBV18 to TRBJ2-1, with 10 bases lining up with TRBD1. Germline V gives CDR1 KGHSH, CDR2 LQKENI. The J segment lost 6 bases and the V segment lost 3 bases, leaving 5 bases of the junction unmatched. The CDR3 sequence is 15 residues long. The CDR3 region is CASSPVDRGFNEQFF. CDR3 DNA: TGTGCCAGCTCACCGGTGGACAGGGGGTTCAATGAGCAGTTCTTC.

The gene calls are TRBV19 and TRBJ2-2; 10 bases map to TRBD1. After removal of 9 bases from V and 6 bases from J, the junction contained 1 base not matched to a gene. The CDR3 is 12 residues long. The germline gives CDR1 LNHDA, CDR2 SQIVND (reference sequence). The CDR3 region is CASGQGAGELFF. CDR3 coding DNA: TGTGCCAGCGGACAGGGGGCCGGGGAGCTGTTTTTT.

This sequence joins TRBV6-4 and TRBJ1-1; D is perhaps TRBD1 (5 bases). Germline lookup yields CDR1 MRHNA and CDR2 SNTAGT. V lost 6 bases, J lost 3 bases, and 14 bases lay in between. There are 14 residues in the CDR3. For the CDR3, the DNA is TGTGCCAGCAGATCGGGGCAGGCGGACACTGAAGCTTTCTTT. Amino acid sequence: CASRSGQADTEAFF.

This clone occurred once. The V and J genes are TRBV29-1 and TRBJ2-1; TRBD2 aligns across 15 bases. The CDR3 extends over 17 amino acids. Trimming took 6 bases from V and 4 from J; bases not matched to a gene: 10. In germline, CDR1 is SQVTM, CDR2 ANQGSEA. The CDR3 protein is CSVIGLAGGPRYNEQFF. Here the CDR3 DNA reads TGCAGCGTCATAGGACTAGCGGGAGGGCCTCGTTACAATGAGCAGTTCTTC.

Note on this clone: This specimen includes other DNA sequences encoding the same CDR3. The V and J genes are TRBV6-1 and TRBJ2-7; D gene uncertain. With 6 bases removed from V and 5 bases from J, the gap between germline ends came to 8 bases. CDR3 length equals 11 residues. CDR1 MNHNS and CDR2 SASEGT come from the germline V gene. CDR3 in amino acids: CASRAPHEQYF. The CDR3 nucleotides read TGTGCCAGCAGAGCCCCACACGAGCAGTACTTC.

The chain combines TRBV5-1 with TRBJ2-2; D gene uncertain. This CDR3 contains 13 residues. Germline V CDR1 and CDR2: SGHRS, YFSETQ. V lost 7 bases, J lost 0 bases, and 7 bases lay in between. The CDR3 is CASGSSNTGELFF. Here the CDR3 DNA reads TGCGCCAGCGGGTCGTCGAACACCGGGGAGCTGTTTTTT.

The chain couples TRBV4-2 to TRBJ1-5; TRBD1 matches at 8 bases. The CDR3 is 16 residues long. CDR1 and CDR2 (germline): LGHNA, YNFKEQ. The V gene end was trimmed by 0 bases and the J gene end by 5 bases; junction bases not matched to a gene: 6. DNA for the CDR3: TGTGCCAGCAGCCAAGACGGACAGGGCCCCTATCAGCCCCAGCATTTT. Amino acid sequence: CASSQDGQGPYQPQHF.

The chain has TRBV11-3 and TRBJ2-4; maybe TRBD1 (6 bases). This CDR3 has 14 amino acids. The germline V gene has CDR1 SGHNT and CDR2 YENEEA. V was pared by 5 bases and J by 4 bases, with 12 bases between. CDR3 protein: CASSLGTQKNIQYF. In nucleotides, the CDR3 is TGTGCCAGCAGCCTCGGGACACAGAAAAACATTCAGTACTTC.

The chain is built from TRBV28 and TRBJ2-6; TRBD1 aligns across 8 bases. The ends lost 8 bases at V and 7 bases at J; junction bases unmatched: 4. Germline values: CDR1 MDHEN, CDR2 SYDVKM. The CDR3 extends over 13 amino acids. The CDR3 coding sequence is TGTGCCAGCGGGGGGACAGGAGCCAACGTCCTGACTTTC. Residues: CASGGTGANVLTF.

V is TRBV11-2 and J is TRBJ2-3, with no clear D. Germline V gene data show CDR1 as SGHAT and CDR2 as FQNNGV. This CDR3 region has 13 residues. Trimming took off 1 base at V and 6 bases at J, with 8 bases between the two ends. CDR3 amino acids: CASSLGPTDTQYF. For the CDR3, the DNA is TGTGCCAGCAGCTTAGGTCCTACGGATACGCAGTATTTT.

This clone has only one observation. The chain couples TRBV15 to TRBJ2-7; TRBD1 agrees at 8 bases. With V trimmed by 0 bases and J by 3 bases, 7 bases remained unmatched. The germline V gene has CDR1 LNHNV and CDR2 YYDKDF (reference sequence). The CDR3 is 16 residues long. For the CDR3, the DNA is TGTGCCACCAGCAGAGATCTGGGACAGGCGCTCTACGAGCAGTACTTC. The encoded protein is CATSRDLGQALYEQYF. The whole variable domain, remainder taken from reference TRBV15 and TRBJ2-7, is DAMVIQNPRYQVTQFGKPVTLSCSQTLNHNVMYWYQQKSSQAPKLLFHYYDKDFNNEADTPDNFQSRRPNTSFCFLDIRSPGLGDTAMYLCATSRDLGQALYEQYFGPGTRLTVT.